One and the same sample provided the 18 T cell receptor beta chains below, sequenced in a study of shared clonotypes between healthy human individuals. As defined, naive CD8 cells were CD45RO-negative and positively selected for CCR7, with terminally differentiated effector memory CD45RA+ cells excluded. Using immunoSEQ multiplex PCR, the repertoire was profiled, and TCRdb retains in-frame clones only, with some absent. This sample has more than 2 million clones; around 96% occur once, and the top ten carry roughly 1.1%. The sample consisted of naive CD8+ T cells sorted from blood. Source of these receptors: a young man in good health.

The genes are TRBV27 and TRBJ2-1, with 11 positions matching TRBD2. V shed 10 bases and J 6 bases; nucleotides not matched to a gene: 8. From germline, CDR1 is MNHEY and CDR2 SMNVEV (reference sequence). This CDR3 region has 14 residues. CDR3 region: CATLLAGGGNEQFF. Written as DNA, the CDR3 is TGTGCCACTCTTCTAGCGGGGGGTGGCAATGAGCAGTTCTTC.

The chain joins TRBV12-2 to TRBJ2-5; TRBD2 is the table's D call, not checked against the DNA. TRBV12-2 is noted as a pseudogene. This CDR3 has 15 residues. CDR3 coding DNA: TGTGCAAGTCGCCAGGAGGACGGAACCAAAGAGACCCAGTACTTC. Translating it yields CASRQEDGTKETQYF.

CDR3 amino acids: CASSSGAVNTGELFF. CDR3 nucleotide sequence: TGTGCCAGCAGTTCAGGGGCCGTGAACACCGGGGAGCTGTTTTTT. The rearrangement links TRBV27 to TRBJ2-2; a possible D gene is TRBD1 (6 bases). CDR3 length: 15 amino acids. Germline V gene lookup returns CDR1 MNHEY and CDR2 SMNVEV (reference sequence). Trimming stripped 4 bases from V and 1 base from J, with 10 bases between.

V and J are TRBV5-1 and TRBJ2-3; 7 bases match TRBD2. This CDR3 is built from 15 residues. With 2 bases clipped from V and 1 base from J, the junction kept 4 bases outside the gene matches. Germline lookup yields CDR1 SGHRS and CDR2 YFSETQ. This CDR3 reads CASSFTGGRTDTQYF. CDR3 nucleotide sequence: TGCGCCAGCAGCTTTACGGGAGGCCGCACAGATACGCAGTATTTT.

This rearrangement joins TRBV6-5 to TRBJ1-5, with D hard to call. Germline CDR1 is MNHEY and CDR2 is SVGAGI. The ends were cut back, 2 bases at V and 1 base at J, with 9 bases in the middle. The CDR3 is 15 amino acids. CDR3 in amino acids: CASSYREGSNQPQHF. Here the CDR3 DNA reads TGTGCCAGCAGTTACCGGGAAGGGAGCAATCAGCCCCAGCATTTT.

Remarks on this clone: Additional DNA sequences in this sample encode the identical CDR3. The gene calls are TRBV6-5 and TRBJ2-1; no clear D gene. This CDR3 has 13 amino acids. Trimming left V 0 bases short and J 6 bases short, with 6 bases between. Germline loops: CDR1 MNHEY, CDR2 SVGAGI. In nucleotides, the CDR3 is TGTGCCAGCAGTTACTCGTCAGGCAATGAGCAGTTCTTC. It yields the protein CASSYSSGNEQFF.

The genes are TRBV30 and TRBJ2-3; D ambiguous. With 1 base removed from V and 0 bases from J, the gap between germline ends came to 8 bases. This CDR3 comprises 14 residues. From germline, CDR1 is GTSNPN and CDR2 SVGIG (reference sequence). This CDR3 is CAWSGAASTDTQYF. In DNA, the CDR3 is TGTGCCTGGAGTGGCGCGGCTAGCACAGATACGCAGTATTTT.

The chain has TRBV6-5 and TRBJ2-1; D perhaps matches TRBD2 (6 bases). Germline CDR1 MNHEY, CDR2 SVGAGI. The V end lost 2 bases, the J end lost 8 bases, and 13 bases lay between the germline ends. There are 14 residues in the CDR3. CDR3 sequence (DNA): TGTGCCAGCAGTTACGGGGGGTCAGGAGATGAGCAGTTCTTC. This gives the protein CASSYGGSGDEQFF.

This chain uses TRBV28 with TRBJ1-5, with D possibly being TRBD1 (5 bases). V dropped 6 bases and J dropped 4 bases, with 10 bases sitting between them. Germline assignment: CDR1 MDHEN and CDR2 SYDVKM. This CDR3 has 13 amino acids. CDR3 nucleotides: TGTGCCAGCAGGGGGACGGAAAATCAGCCCCAGCATTTT. Translation gives CASRGTENQPQHF. The full variable domain, with the rest looked up from reference TRBV28 and TRBJ1-5, is DVKVTQSSRYLVKRTGEKVFLECVQDMDHENMFWYRQDPGLGLRLIYFSYDVKMKEKGDIPEGYSVSREKKERFSLILESASTNQTSMYLCASRGTENQPQHFGDGTRLSIL.

The chain employs TRBV19 and TRBJ2-7; D is perhaps TRBD1 (6 bases). V dropped 6 bases and J dropped 2 bases, with 11 bases sitting between them. CDR3 length equals 13 residues. Germline values: CDR1 LNHDA, CDR2 SQIVND (reference sequence). CDR3 coding DNA: TGTGCCAGTAGCACAGGGTTCGCCTACGAGCAGTACTTC. Translating gives CASSTGFAYEQYF.

This clone was seen just once. The V and J genes are TRBV18 and TRBJ2-3; TRBD1 or TRBD2 may be the D gene (6 bases each). V shed 2 bases and J shed 0 bases, with 15 bases lying between them. The CDR3 has 17 amino acids. Germline V gene sequence: CDR1 KGHSH, CDR2 LQKENI. As DNA, the CDR3 is TGTGCCAGCTCACCAACGGAGGGGGTGCCCAGCACAGATACGCAGTATTTT. Its translation: CASSPTEGVPSTDTQYF.

Turning to this clone: A read error may account for a junction end that differs from germline. The V and J genes are TRBV7-7 and TRBJ2-5, with 8 bases lining up with TRBD1. Germline CDR1 and CDR2: SSHAT and FNYEAQ (reference sequence). This CDR3 spans 16 amino acids. The CDR3 bases are TGTGCTAGCAGCCCCCCTCTCAGGGGGCCCCAAGAGACCCAGTACTTC. This translates into CASSPPLRGPQETQYF. Based on the CDR3 plus reference TRBV7-7 and TRBJ2-5, the full variable domain is GAGVSQSPRYKVTKRGQDVTLRCDPISSHATLYWYQQALGQGPEFLTYFNYEAQPDKSGLPSDRFSAERPEGSISTLTIQRTEQRDSAMYRCASSPPLRGPQETQYFGPGTRLLVL.

The CDR3 is CASSLATLHYGYTF. CDR3 sequence (DNA): TGTGCCAGCAGCTTGGCGACGCTTCACTATGGCTACACCTTC. The chain links TRBV5-8 to TRBJ1-2; D not certain. Per germline, CDR1 SGHTS and CDR2 YDEGEE. The CDR3 runs to 14 residues. Trimming pared 0 bases from V and 3 bases from J, leaving 9 bases between.

The chain carries TRBV7-9 and TRBJ2-2, with TRBD2 identical over 10 bases. The CDR3 is 18 residues long. Trimming took 8 bases from V and 0 from J; bases not matched to a gene: 12. The germline V gene encodes CDR1 SEHNR and CDR2 FQNEAQ (reference sequence). The CDR3 DNA is TGTGCCAGCCCCCTCTCGACTAGCGGGTCCGCGAACACCGGGGAGCTGTTTTTT. Its protein product is CASPLSTSGSANTGELFF.

The J gene is TRBJ1-3, the V gene TRBV4-1; no clear D gene. Germline values: CDR1 MGHRA, CDR2 YSYEKL. The CDR3 runs 16 residues. Trimming pared 0 bases from V and 0 bases from J, leaving 9 bases between. Here the CDR3 reads CASSQDAGISGNTIYF. The CDR3 nucleotides are TGCGCCAGCAGCCAAGATGCAGGAATCTCTGGAAACACCATATATTTT.

This chain connects TRBV7-2 to TRBJ2-7; 7 bases are a match to TRBD1. Trimming took 3 bases from V and 5 from J; bases not matched to a gene: 4. The CDR3 is 13 residues long. Looked up from germline, CDR1 is SGHTA and CDR2 is FQGNSA. DNA of the CDR3: TGTGCCAGCAGCTTTTGGACAGGAGACGAGCAGTACTTC. This translates into CASSFWTGDEQYF.

The CDR3 spells CASSPRTLGNTEAFF. Written as DNA, the CDR3 is TGTGCCAGCAGCCCACGGACATTGGGAAACACTGAAGCTTTCTTT. The V gene is TRBV6-5, the J gene TRBJ1-1; a possible D gene is TRBD1 (5 bases). This CDR3 has 15 amino acids. Germline V gene data show CDR1 as MNHEY and CDR2 as SVGAGI. The germline V and J ends were trimmed by 6 bases and 2 bases, with 16 bases remaining between them.

This chain connects TRBV28 to TRBJ2-5; 8 bases align to TRBD2. Germline V gene lookup returns CDR1 MDHEN and CDR2 SYDVKM. This CDR3 contains 16 residues. V dropped 6 bases and J dropped 0; count of bases not matched to a gene: 9. CDR3 DNA: TGTGCCAGCAGACGAGTTGAGACTAGCGACCAAGAGACCCAGTACTTC. Protein sequence: CASRRVETSDQETQYF.